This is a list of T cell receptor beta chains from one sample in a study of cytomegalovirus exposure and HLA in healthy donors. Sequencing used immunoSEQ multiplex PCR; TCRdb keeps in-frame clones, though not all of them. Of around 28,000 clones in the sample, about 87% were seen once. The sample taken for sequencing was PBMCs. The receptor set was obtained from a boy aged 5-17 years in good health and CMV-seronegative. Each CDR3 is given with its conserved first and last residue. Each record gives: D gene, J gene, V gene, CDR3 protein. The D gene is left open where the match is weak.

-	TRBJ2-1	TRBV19	CASSPSYNEQFF
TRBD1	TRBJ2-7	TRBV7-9	CASSPQGAGHEQYF
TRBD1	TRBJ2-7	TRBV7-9	CASSPRQGPYYEQYF
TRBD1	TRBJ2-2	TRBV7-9	CASSFAGTGYSRELFF
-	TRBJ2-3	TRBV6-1	CASSEVPGGNTDTQYF
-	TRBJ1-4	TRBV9	CASSESTTNEKLFF
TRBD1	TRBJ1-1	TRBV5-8	CASSTRDRGHAFF
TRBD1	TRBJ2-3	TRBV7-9	CASSQGTGETDTQYF
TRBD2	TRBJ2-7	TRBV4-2	CASSQGSGEVDEQYF
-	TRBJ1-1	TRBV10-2	CATSRTPMNTEAFF
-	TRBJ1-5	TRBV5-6	CASSFSYSNQPQHF
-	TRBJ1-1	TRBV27	CASSLRGFTEAFF
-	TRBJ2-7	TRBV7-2	CASSFPRAASYEQYF
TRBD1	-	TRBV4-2	CASSQVGGTGSHYEQYF
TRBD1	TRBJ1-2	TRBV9	CASSPLTGASYGYTF
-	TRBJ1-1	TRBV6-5	CASSLQGISSEAFF
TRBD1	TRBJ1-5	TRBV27	CASSFTGGGQPQHF
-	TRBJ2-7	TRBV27	CASSLGGEQYF
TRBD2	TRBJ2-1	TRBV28	CASNSPNERAGGNEQFF
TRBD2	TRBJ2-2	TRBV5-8	CASSWALAGGNTGELFF
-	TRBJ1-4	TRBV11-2	CASSLEQGGEKLFF
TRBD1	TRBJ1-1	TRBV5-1	CASSSGQGAKTEAFF
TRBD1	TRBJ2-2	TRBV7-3	CASSSMGQGIGELFF
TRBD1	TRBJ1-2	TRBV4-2	CASSPDRGSDYGYTF
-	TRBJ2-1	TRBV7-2	CASSLVRGEQFF
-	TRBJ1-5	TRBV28	CASSSPDTEGSNQPQHF
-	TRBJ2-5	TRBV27	CASSLRGGAAETQYF
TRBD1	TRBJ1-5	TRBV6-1	CASSDGTGAQPQHF
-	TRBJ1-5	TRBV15	CATLQEYSNQPQHF
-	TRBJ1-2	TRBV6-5	CASSYTQANYGYTF
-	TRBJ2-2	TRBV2	CASSEKRFGNTGELFF
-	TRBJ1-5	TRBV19	CASSISGVGQPQHF
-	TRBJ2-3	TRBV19	CASITGDTQYF
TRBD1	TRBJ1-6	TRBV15	CATSRRRQGSNSPLHF
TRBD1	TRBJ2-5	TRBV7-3	CASSLSGQGTSAQYF
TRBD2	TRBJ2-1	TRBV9	CASSFRLAGGLYNEQFF